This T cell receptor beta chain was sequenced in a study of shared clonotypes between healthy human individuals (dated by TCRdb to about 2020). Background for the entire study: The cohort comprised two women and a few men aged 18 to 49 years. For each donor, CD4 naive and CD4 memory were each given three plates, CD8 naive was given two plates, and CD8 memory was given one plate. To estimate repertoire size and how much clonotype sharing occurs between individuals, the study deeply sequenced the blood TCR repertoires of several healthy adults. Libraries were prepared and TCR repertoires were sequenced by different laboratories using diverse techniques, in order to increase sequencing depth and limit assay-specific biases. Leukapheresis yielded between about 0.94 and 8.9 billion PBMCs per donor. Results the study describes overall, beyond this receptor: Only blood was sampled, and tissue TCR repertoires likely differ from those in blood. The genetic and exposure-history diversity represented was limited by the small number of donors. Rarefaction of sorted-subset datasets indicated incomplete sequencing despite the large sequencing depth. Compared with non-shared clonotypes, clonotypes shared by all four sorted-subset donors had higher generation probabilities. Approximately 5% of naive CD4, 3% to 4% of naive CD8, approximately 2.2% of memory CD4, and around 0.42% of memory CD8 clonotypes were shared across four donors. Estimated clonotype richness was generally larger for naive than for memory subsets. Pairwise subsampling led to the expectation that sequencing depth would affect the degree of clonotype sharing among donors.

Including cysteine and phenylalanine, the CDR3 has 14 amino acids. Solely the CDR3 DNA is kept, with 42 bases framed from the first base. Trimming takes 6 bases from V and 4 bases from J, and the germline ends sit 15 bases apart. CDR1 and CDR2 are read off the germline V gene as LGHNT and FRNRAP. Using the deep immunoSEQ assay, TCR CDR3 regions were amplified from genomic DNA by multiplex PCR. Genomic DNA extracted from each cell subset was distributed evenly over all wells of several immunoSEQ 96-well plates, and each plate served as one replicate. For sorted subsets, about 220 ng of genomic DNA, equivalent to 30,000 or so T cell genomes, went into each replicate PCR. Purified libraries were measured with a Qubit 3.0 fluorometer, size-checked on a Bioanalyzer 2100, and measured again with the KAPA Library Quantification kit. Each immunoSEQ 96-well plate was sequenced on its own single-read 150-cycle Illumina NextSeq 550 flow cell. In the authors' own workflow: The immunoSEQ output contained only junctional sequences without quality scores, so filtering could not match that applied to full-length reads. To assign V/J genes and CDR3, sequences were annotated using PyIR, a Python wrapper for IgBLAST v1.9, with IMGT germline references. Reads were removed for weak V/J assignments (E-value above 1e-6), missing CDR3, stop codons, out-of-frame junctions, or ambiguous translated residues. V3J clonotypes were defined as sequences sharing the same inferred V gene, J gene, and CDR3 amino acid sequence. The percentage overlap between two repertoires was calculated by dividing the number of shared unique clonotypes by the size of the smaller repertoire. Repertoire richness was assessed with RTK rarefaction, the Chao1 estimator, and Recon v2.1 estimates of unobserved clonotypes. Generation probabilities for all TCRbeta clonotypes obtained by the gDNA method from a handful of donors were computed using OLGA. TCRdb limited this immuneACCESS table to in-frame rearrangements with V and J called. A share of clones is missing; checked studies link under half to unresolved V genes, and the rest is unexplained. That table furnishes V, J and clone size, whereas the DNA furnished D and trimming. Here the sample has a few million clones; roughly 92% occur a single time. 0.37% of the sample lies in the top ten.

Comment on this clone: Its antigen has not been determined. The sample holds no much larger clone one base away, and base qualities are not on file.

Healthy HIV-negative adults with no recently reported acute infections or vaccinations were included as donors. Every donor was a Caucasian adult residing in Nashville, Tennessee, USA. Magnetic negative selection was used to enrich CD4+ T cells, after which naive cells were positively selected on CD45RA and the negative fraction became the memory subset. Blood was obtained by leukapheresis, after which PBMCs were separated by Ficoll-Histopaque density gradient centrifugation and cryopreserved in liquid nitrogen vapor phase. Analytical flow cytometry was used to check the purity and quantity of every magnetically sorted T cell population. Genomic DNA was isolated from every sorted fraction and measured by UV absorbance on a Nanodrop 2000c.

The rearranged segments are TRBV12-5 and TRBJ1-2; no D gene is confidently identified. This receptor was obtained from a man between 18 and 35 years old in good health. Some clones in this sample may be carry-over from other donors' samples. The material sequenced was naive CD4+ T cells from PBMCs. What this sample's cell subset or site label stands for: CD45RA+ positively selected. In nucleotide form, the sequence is TGTGCTAGTGGCCCACACGATGGATCCTATGGCTACACCTTC. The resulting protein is CASGPHDGSYGYTF.